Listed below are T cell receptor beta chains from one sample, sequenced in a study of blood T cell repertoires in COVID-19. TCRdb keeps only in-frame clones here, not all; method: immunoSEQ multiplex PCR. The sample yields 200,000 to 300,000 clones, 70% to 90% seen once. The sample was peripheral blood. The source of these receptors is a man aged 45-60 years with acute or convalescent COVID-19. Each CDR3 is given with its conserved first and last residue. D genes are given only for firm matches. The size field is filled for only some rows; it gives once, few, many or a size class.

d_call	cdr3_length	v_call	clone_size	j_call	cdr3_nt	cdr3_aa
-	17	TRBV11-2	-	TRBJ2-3	TGTGCCAGCACCCTAAGGACCGGGGGGCGCTTCACAGATACGCAGTATTTT	CASTLRTGGRFTDTQYF
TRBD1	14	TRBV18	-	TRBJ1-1	TGTGCCAGCTCAGAGACAGGGGGGGACACTGAAGCTTTCTTT	CASSETGGDTEAFF
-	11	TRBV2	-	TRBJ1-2	TGTGCCAGCAGTGATCGGTATGGCTACACCTTC	CASSDRYGYTF
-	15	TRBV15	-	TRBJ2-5	TGTGCCACCAGCAGAGATGACGCGGTACAAGAGACCCAGTACTTC	CATSRDDAVQETQYF
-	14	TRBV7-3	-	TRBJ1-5	TGTGCCAGCAGCTTTGGGACACTTTATCAGCCCCAGCATTTT	CASSFGTLYQPQHF
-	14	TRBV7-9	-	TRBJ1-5	TGTGCCAGCAGCTTAAATAGTGAAAATCAGCCCCAGCATTTT	CASSLNSENQPQHF
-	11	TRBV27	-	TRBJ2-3	TGTGCTCGACAGGCTAGAGATACGCAGTATTTT	CARQARDTQYF
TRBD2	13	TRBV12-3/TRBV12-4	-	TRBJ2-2	TGTGCCAGCACGGGGGGGCCTTTCGGGGAGCTGTTTTTT	CASTGGPFGELFF
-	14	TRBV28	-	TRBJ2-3	TGTGCCAGCAGTTTAACCGGGGGAGCAGATACGCAGTATTTT	CASSLTGGADTQYF
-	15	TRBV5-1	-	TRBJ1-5	TGCGCCAGCAGCTTGGACCCAGGTGACAATCAGCCCCAGCATTTT	CASSLDPGDNQPQHF
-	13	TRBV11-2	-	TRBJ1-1	TGTGCCAGCAGCTTAGAGTACGGCACTGAAGCTTTCTTT	CASSLEYGTEAFF
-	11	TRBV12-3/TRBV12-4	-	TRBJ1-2	TGTGCCAGCACGAGAGGTCATGGCTACACCTTC	CASTRGHGYTF
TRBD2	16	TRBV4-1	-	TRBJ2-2	TGCGCCAGCAGCGCCGGGACTAGCGGGAGCACCGGGGAGCTGTTTTTT	CASSAGTSGSTGELFF
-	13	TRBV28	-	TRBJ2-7	TGTGCCAGCCTGGGGGGTATGGCCTACGAGCAGTACTTC	CASLGGMAYEQYF
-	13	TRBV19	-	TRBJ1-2	TGTGCCAGTAACTGGGGCTATAACTATGGCTACACCTTC	CASNWGYNYGYTF
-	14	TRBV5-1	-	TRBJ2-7	TGCGCCAGCAGCTTGGCCCCGGGGGACTACGAGCAGTACTTC	CASSLAPGDYEQYF
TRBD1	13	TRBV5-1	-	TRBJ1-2	TGCGCCAGCAGCCCCCGGACAGGGGAGGGCTACACCTTC	CASSPRTGEGYTF
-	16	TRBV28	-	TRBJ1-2	TGTGCCAGCAGTTTACAGTGGGCAGGGAGGGGGTATGGCTACACCTTC	CASSLQWAGRGYGYTF
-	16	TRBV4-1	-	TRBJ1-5	TGCGCCAGCAGCCAAGATTGGCGGCGGGGGCGTCAGCCCCAGCATTTT	CASSQDWRRGRQPQHF
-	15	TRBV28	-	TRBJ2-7	TGTGCCAGCAGTGTGGGACTTTTTAGCTCCTACGAGCAGTACTTC	CASSVGLFSSYEQYF
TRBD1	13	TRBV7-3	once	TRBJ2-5	TGTGCCAGCAGCCGAAGGGGGCTCGAGACCCAGTACTTC	CASSRRGLETQYF
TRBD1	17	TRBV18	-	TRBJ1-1	TGTGCCAGCTCATCCCCGGGACAGGGATTTTCGAACACTGAAGCTTTCTTT	CASSSPGQGFSNTEAFF
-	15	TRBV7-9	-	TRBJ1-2	TGTGCCAGCAGACTGGAGGCAGGGACTATCTATGGCTACACCTTC	CASRLEAGTIYGYTF
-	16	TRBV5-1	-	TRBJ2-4	TGCGCCAGCAGCTTACGGACAGACCTAGCCAAAAACATTCAGTACTTC	CASSLRTDLAKNIQYF
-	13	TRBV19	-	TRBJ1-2	TGTGCCAGTAGTCCAATTGGCCGCTATGGCTACACCTTC	CASSPIGRYGYTF
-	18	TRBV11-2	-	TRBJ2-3	TGTGCCAGCAGCTTACCACCCCCCGCTACGCGGGCCACAGATACGCAGTATTTT	CASSLPPPATRATDTQYF
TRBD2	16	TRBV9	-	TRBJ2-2	TGTGCCAGCAGCGCAGACGAGCGGGAACTCCGCGGGGAGCTGTTTTTT	CASSADERELRGELFF
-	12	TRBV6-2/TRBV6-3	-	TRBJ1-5	TGTGCCAGCAGTTATAGTCGGCAGCCCCAGCATTTT	CASSYSRQPQHF
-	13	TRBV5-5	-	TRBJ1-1	TGTGCCAGCAGACAGGGATATAACACTGAAGCTTTCTTT	CASRQGYNTEAFF
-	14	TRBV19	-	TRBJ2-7	TGTGCCACACGTGTTGGGGGCGGATACTACGAGCAGTACTTC	CATRVGGGYYEQYF
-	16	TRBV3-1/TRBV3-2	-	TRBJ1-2	TGTGCCAGCAGCCAATTTCGAGACAGCGAAGCTGGGGGCTACACCTTC	CASSQFRDSEAGGYTF
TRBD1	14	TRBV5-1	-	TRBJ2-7	TGCGCCAGCGGTTACGACAGGGGTTCCTACGAGCAGTACTTC	CASGYDRGSYEQYF
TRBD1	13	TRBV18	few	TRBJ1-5	TGTGCCAGCTCTCAGGGGGGTTCCCAGCCCCAGCATTTT	CASSQGGSQPQHF
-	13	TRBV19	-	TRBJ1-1	TGTGCCAGTGGGGCAGGGTTGAACACTGAAGCTTTCTTT	CASGAGLNTEAFF
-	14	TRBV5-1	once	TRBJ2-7	TGCGCCAGCAGCTTGGAAGCGGGCAGCTACGAGCAGTACTTC	CASSLEAGSYEQYF
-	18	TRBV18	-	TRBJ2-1	TGTGCCAGCTCACCACCGGACAGAAATCCCAACTCCTACAATGAGCAGTTCTTC	CASSPPDRNPNSYNEQFF
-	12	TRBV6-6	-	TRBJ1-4	TGTGCCAGTTGTCAGGAAGGTGAAAAACTGTTTTTT	CASCQEGEKLFF
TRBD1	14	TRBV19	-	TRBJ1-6	TGTGCCAGTAGGACCGGGACAGGGAGTTCACCCCTCCACTTT	CASRTGTGSSPLHF
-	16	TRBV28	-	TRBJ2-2	TGTGCCAGCAGTTACTCCTCGACAGCGAACACCGGGGAGCTGTTTTTT	CASSYSSTANTGELFF
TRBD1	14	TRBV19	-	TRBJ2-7	TGTGCCAGTAGTCTGACAGGGGCCTCATACGAGCAGTACTTC	CASSLTGASYEQYF
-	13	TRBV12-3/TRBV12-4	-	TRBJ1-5	TGTGCCAGCAGTTTCGGGGGGCCTCAGCCCCAGCATTTT	CASSFGGPQPQHF
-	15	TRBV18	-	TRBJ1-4	TGTGCCAGCTCAGAGACAGGAGTTGACAATGAAAAACTGTTTTTT	CASSETGVDNEKLFF
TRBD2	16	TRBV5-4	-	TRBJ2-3	TGTGCCAGCAGCTTGCCGGCTAGCGGATACACAGATACGCAGTATTTT	CASSLPASGYTDTQYF